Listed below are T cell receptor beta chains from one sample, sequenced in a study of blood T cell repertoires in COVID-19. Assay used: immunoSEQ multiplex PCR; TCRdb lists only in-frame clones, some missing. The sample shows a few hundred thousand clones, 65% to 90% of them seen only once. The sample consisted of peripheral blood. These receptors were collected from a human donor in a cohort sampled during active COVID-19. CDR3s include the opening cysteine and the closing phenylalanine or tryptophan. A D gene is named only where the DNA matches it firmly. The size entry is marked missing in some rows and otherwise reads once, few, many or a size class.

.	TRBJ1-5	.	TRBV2	TGTGCCAGCAGTGACCCGGGACCCCAGCATTTT	CASSDPGPQHF
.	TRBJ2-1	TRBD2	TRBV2	TGTGCCAGCAGATCTAGCGGGGGTAACAATGAGCAGTTCTTC	CASRSSGGNNEQFF
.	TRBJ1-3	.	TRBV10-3	TGTGCCATCATGGGCGGAAACACCATATATTTT	CAIMGGNTIYF
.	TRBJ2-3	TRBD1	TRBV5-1	TGCGCCAGCAGCTCAGGACAGGGAACAGATACGCAGTATTTT	CASSSGQGTDTQYF
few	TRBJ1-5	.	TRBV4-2	TGTGCCAGCAGCCAAGATAGCCTACTCGGGCCCCAGCATTTT	CASSQDSLLGPQHF
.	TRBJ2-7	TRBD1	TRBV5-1	TGCGCCAGCAGCTTTTGGGGGACAGACTCCTACGAGCAGTACTTC	CASSFWGTDSYEQYF
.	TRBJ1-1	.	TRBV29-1	TGCAGCGGTCACACAGGGACTGAAGCTTTCTTT	CSGHTGTEAFF
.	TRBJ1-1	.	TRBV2	TGTGCCAGCAGTGAAGAGGGGATGAACACTGAAGCTTTCTTT	CASSEEGMNTEAFF
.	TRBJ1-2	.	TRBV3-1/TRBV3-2	TGTGCCAGCAGCTGGGGGGGCCTCCTTCCAGCTAACTATGGCTACACCTTC	CASSWGGLLPANYGYTF
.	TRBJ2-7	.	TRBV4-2	TGTGCCAGCAGCCAAGAACGGGGTAAGCACGAGCAGTACTTC	CASSQERGKHEQYF
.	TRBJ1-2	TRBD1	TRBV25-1	TGTGCCAGCAGTGATCGACAACAGGGGGGGATCTATGGCTACACCTTC	CASSDRQQGGIYGYTF
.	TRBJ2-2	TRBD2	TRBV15	TGTGCCACCAGCAGATCCCCGGGACTAGCGGGGGCCTTGAACACCGGGGAGCTGTTTTTT	CATSRSPGLAGALNTGELFF
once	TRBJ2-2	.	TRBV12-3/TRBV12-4	TGTGCCAGCAGTCCCCCTTTGGGGGAGCTGTTTTTT	CASSPPLGELFF
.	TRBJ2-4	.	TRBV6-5	TGTGCCAGCACCCCCCCGAGACACTCAAACATTCAGTACTTC	CASTPPRHSNIQYF
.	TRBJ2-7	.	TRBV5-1	TGCGCCAGCAAGGGTGGTAGCGCGTATACCTCCTACGAGCAGTACTTC	CASKGGSAYTSYEQYF
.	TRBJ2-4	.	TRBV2	TGTGCCAGCAGCGGACAGGGAGGGATTGACATTCAGTACTTC	CASSGQGGIDIQYF
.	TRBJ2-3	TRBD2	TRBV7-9	TGTGCCAGCAGCCAGGGACTAGCCAGCACAGATACGCAGTATTTT	CASSQGLASTDTQYF
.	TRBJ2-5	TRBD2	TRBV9	TGTGCCAGCAGCGCCGGGACTAGCCATCTCCGGGAGACCCAGTACTTC	CASSAGTSHLRETQYF
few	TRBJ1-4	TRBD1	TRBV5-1	TGCGCCAGCAGCGGGAATGGGACAGAGAATGAAAAACTGTTTTTT	CASSGNGTENEKLFF
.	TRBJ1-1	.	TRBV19	TGTGCCAGTAAAGGGGGGAACACTGAAGCTTTCTTT	CASKGGNTEAFF
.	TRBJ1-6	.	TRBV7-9	TGTGCCAGCAGCTCCAGGGGAGACCCCTATAATTCACCCCTCCACTTT	CASSSRGDPYNSPLHF
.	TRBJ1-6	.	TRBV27	TGTGCCAGCAGTTGGGCTACTAATTCACCCCTCCACTTT	CASSWATNSPLHF
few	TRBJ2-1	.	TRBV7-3	TGTGCCAGCAGCTTTGGCGGGGCCTCCTACAATGAGCAGTTCTTC	CASSFGGASYNEQFF
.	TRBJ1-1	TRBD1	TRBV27	TGTGCCAGCAGTTTAAGGGGGCTGGGCACTGAAGCTTTCTTT	CASSLRGLGTEAFF
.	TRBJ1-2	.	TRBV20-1	TGCAGTGCTAGACTAAACTATGGCTACACCTTC	CSARLNYGYTF
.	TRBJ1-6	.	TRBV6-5	TGTGCCACCTCGACAGATTATAATTCACCCCTCCACTTT	CATSTDYNSPLHF
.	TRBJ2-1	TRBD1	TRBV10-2	TGCGCCAGCACCGGAGGGACAGGGGGTGTTGAGCAGTTCTTC	CASTGGTGGVEQFF
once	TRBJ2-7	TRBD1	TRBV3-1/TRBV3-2	TGTGCCAGCAGCCCGCGGACAGGGCTCTCCTACGAGCAGTACTTC	CASSPRTGLSYEQYF
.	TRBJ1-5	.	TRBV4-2	TGTGCCAGCAGCAACAGGGTAAGCCAGCCCCAGCATTTT	CASSNRVSQPQHF
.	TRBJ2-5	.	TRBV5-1	TGCGCCAGCAGCTTACTAGGGCAAGAGACCCAGTACTTC	CASSLLGQETQYF
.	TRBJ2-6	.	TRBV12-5	TGTGCTAGTGGTTTGGGGCGGGATAGCTCTGGGGCCAACGTCCTGACTTTC	CASGLGRDSSGANVLTF
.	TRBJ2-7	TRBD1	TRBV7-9	TGTGCCAGCAGCTCTTCGGACAGGGTAATCGAGCAGTACTTC	CASSSSDRVIEQYF
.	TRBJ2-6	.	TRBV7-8	TGTGCCAGCAGCTTTCGAGCTCGGAGTTCTGGGGCCAACGTCCTGACTTTC	CASSFRARSSGANVLTF
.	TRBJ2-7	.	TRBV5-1	TGCGCCAGCAGCGTCGACAGGCCCGACGAGCAGTACTTC	CASSVDRPDEQYF
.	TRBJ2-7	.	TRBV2	TGTGCCAGCAGTGGACAGTTCCGCAAGGACTACGAGCAGTACTTC	CASSGQFRKDYEQYF
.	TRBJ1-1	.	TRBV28	TGTGCCAGCACGGGGGGGGGCACTGAAGCTTTCTTT	CASTGGGTEAFF
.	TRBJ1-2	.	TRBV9	TGTGCCAGCAGCGTCCGGGACTATGGCTACACCTTC	CASSVRDYGYTF
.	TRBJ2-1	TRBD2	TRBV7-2	TGTGCCAGCAGCTTATCGGGGGGGGGCCCCAATGAGCAGTTCTTC	CASSLSGGGPNEQFF
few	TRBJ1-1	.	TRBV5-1	TGCGCCAGCAGCCAAGGGGGACGTCACACTGAAGCTTTCTTT	CASSQGGRHTEAFF
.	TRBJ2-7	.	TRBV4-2	TGTGCCAGCAGCACTGTCGCGGGACTGCTACTCTACTACGAGCAGTACTTC	CASSTVAGLLLYYEQYF
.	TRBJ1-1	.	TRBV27	TGTGCCAGCAGTTTAAGAGAAGCGAACACTGAAGCTTTCTTT	CASSLREANTEAFF
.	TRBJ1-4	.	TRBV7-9	TGTGCCAGCAGCTTAGTATTCGAGGGTAATGAAAAACTGTTTTTT	CASSLVFEGNEKLFF
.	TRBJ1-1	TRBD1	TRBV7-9	TGTGCCAGCTTATATACAGGGGGAACTGAAGCTTTCTTT	CASLYTGGTEAFF
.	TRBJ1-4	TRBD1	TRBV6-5	TGTGCCAGCAGGCCGGGACAGGAAGATGAAAAACTGTTTTTT	CASRPGQEDEKLFF
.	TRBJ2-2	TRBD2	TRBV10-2	TGCGCCAGCAAGCGGGGGGGCAACACCGGGGAGCTGTTTTTT	CASKRGGNTGELFF
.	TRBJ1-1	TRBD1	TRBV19	TGTGCCAGTAGTATAATACCAGGGGGGACCATGAACACTGAAGCTTTCTTT	CASSIIPGGTMNTEAFF
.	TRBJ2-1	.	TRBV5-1	TGCGCCAGCAGCCCGGTCGGGGGTTCCTACAATGAGCAGTTCTTC	CASSPVGGSYNEQFF
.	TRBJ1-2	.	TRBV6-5	TGTGCCAGCAGTTACTCGCAGGCAGTATTCTATGGCTACACCTTC	CASSYSQAVFYGYTF